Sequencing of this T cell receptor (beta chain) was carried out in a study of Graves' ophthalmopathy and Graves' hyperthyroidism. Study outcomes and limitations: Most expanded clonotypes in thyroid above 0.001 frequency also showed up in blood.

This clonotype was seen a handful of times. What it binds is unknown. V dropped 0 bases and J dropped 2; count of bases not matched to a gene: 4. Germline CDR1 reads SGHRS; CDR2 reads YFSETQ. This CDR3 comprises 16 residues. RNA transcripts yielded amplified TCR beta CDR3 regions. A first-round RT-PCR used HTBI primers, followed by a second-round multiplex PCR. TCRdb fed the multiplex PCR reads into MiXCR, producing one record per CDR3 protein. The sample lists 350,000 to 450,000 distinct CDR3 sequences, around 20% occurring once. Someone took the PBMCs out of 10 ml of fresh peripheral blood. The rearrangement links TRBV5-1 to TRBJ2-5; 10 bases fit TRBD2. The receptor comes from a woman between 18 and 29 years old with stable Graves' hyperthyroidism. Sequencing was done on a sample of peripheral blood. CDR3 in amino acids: CASSLAASGGQETQYF. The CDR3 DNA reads TGCGCCAGCAGCTTGGCGGCTAGCGGGGGTCAAGAGACCCAGTACTTC.